These 29 T cell receptor beta chains came from one sample sequenced in a study of T cell repertoires in cytomegalovirus infection. Via MiXCR, TCRdb re-called the reads, giving one row per CDR3 protein. The table shows over 300,000 distinct CDR3 sequences, with more than 8% occurring only once. Sample: PBMCs. These receptors were collected from a human donor in good health (CMV status not recorded). Some clones in this sample may be carry-over from other donors' samples.

The sample holds a few counts of this clonotype. The chain employs TRBV27 and TRBJ2-3; D call uncertain. From germline, CDR1 is MNHEY and CDR2 SMNVEV (reference sequence). The CDR3 has 15 amino acids. The V end lost 6 bases, the J end lost 1 base, and 14 bases lay between the germline ends. The CDR3: CASSLIGIGTDTQYF. The CDR3 bases are TGTGCCAGCAGCCTCATCGGAATTGGCACAGATACGCAGTATTTT.

This clonotype has more than one count but fewer than ten. The CDR3 region is CASSDGTSGRHEQYF. For the CDR3, the DNA is TGTGCCAGCAGTGACGGGACTAGCGGGAGACACGAGCAGTACTTC. The chain combines TRBV6-2 or TRBV6-3 with TRBJ2-7; 14 bases fit TRBD2. The V and J ends lost 5 bases and 5 bases, in that order; junction bases with no gene match: 5. CDR1 is MNHEY, CDR2 SVGEGT, per germline. CDR3 size: 15 residues.

This clonotype showed up many times. This rearrangement joins TRBV4-1 to TRBJ2-7; the D gene is possibly TRBD2 (5 bases). CDR1 and CDR2 from the germline V gene are MGHRA and YSYEKL. Trimming pared 4 bases from V and 0 bases from J, leaving 13 bases between. This CDR3 is 15 amino acids long. DNA of the CDR3: TGCGCCAGCAGCCCAGGAGTAGGGAGCTCCTACGAGCAGTACTTC. Its translation: CASSPGVGSSYEQYF.

In this sample, this clonotype turned up a few times. V gene TRBV28 combines with J gene TRBJ2-7, with 8 bases fitting TRBD1. V gave up 3 bases and J gave up 6 bases; unmatched junction bases: 7. CDR3 length: 14 residues. From germline, CDR1 is MDHEN and CDR2 SYDVKM. CDR3 sequence: CASSLVQGAFEQYF. CDR3 DNA: TGTGCCAGCAGTTTGGTTCAGGGGGCCTTCGAGCAGTACTTC.

A note on this clonotype: A much bigger clone sits one base away, suggesting this may be a read error. The CDR3 protein is CASSFEDLGTDTQYF. CDR3 nucleotides: TGTGCCAGCAGCTTCGAGGACCTTGGCACAGATACGCAGTATTTT. The rearrangement joins TRBV6-5 to TRBJ2-3; D not certain. Trimming cost V 6 bases and J 1 base, with 14 bases left between them. The CDR3 runs to 15 residues. Germline CDR1 reads MNHEY; CDR2 reads SVGAGI.

This clonotype has more than one count but fewer than ten. V usage is TRBV6-5 and J usage is TRBJ1-3; no reliable D call. V dropped 3 bases and J dropped 1 base, with 10 bases sitting between them. CDR1 and CDR2 (germline): MNHEY, SVGAGI. This CDR3 has 15 amino acids. The CDR3 DNA reads TGTGCCAGCAGTTATAATGGTCAGTCTGGAAACACCATATATTTT. This sequence encodes CASSYNGQSGNTIYF.

This clonotype was seen more than once but under ten times. The chain joins TRBV29-1 to TRBJ1-1; TRBD1 matches at 7 bases. Germline V CDR1 and CDR2: SQVTM, ANQGSEA. The V gene end was trimmed by 6 bases and the J gene end by 4 bases; junction bases not matched to a gene: 8. The CDR3 runs 13 residues. For the CDR3, the DNA is TGCAGCGTGAGTGAGACAGGGCGCACTGAAGCTTTCTTT. Its protein product is CSVSETGRTEAFF. Using reference TRBV29-1 and TRBJ1-1 for the parts outside the CDR3, the full variable domain is SAVISQKPSRDICQRGTSLTIQCQVDSQVTMMFWYRQQPGQSLTLIATANQGSEATYESGFVIDKFPISRPNLTFSTLTVSNMSPEDSSIYLCSVSETGRTEAFFGQGTRLTVV.

In its sample, this clonotype was seen a few times. The chain is built from TRBV10-3 and TRBJ2-2; TRBD2 matches 9 bases. Germline CDR1 ENHRY, CDR2 SYGVKD. Germline trimming cut 8 bases from V and 6 bases from J; bases unmatched to any gene: 7. The CDR3 sequence is 14 residues long. This CDR3 reads CAIGIAGVSGELFF. The CDR3, as DNA: TGTGCCATCGGTATAGCGGGAGTGTCCGGGGAGCTGTTTTTT.

For this clonotype: A read error is possible here, since a much larger clone lies one base away. The rearrangement links TRBV7-3 to TRBJ2-3; perhaps TRBD1 as D (6 bases). The CDR3 runs 15 residues. Germline V gives CDR1 SGHTA, CDR2 FQGTGA. The CDR3 here is CAGSPREGEFDTQYF. DNA for the CDR3: TGTGCCGGCAGCCCCCGAGAGGGGGAGTTTGATACGCAGTATTTT.

This clonotype was seen only a few times. The J gene is TRBJ2-7, the V gene TRBV7-9; no clear D. Trimming left V 5 bases short and J 5 bases short, with 10 bases between. The CDR3 sequence is 12 residues long. Germline assignment: CDR1 SEHNR and CDR2 FQNEAQ (reference sequence). As DNA, the CDR3 is TGTGCCAGCAGCCCCCTAAAGGACGAGCAGTACTTC. Amino acids: CASSPLKDEQYF.

Many counts were recorded for this clonotype. The chain links TRBV11-2 to TRBJ1-2, with D possibly TRBD1 on 5 matching bases. Germline-derived CDR1 and CDR2 are SGHAT and FQNNGV. The CDR3 runs 12 residues. V shed 8 bases and J shed 8 bases, with 15 bases lying between them. For the CDR3, the DNA is TGTGCCAGCGATGATGGGGGTGGCGGCTACACCTTC. It specifies CASDDGGGGYTF.

There are a few counts of this clonotype. J is TRBJ1-1 and V is TRBV28; D is perhaps TRBD1 (5 bases). CDR3 length: 15 amino acids. Germline CDR1 reads MDHEN; CDR2 reads SYDVKM. V lost 6 bases and J 8 bases, leaving 22 bases between the germline ends. The CDR3 reads CASSINRRPTAEAFF. For the CDR3, the DNA is TGTGCCAGCAGCATTAACAGGCGCCCTACGGCCGAAGCTTTCTTT.

This chain connects TRBV12-3 or TRBV12-4 to TRBJ2-1; 11 nucleotides match TRBD2. This CDR3 spans 15 amino acids. V lost 10 bases, J lost 5 bases, and 10 bases stayed unmatched. The CDR3 DNA sequence: TGTGCCATTCGTACTAGCGGGAGTCAACACAATGAGCAGTTCTTC. It yields the protein CAIRTSGSQHNEQFF.

As for this clonotype: A read error may explain this, as a much larger clone is one base away. V is TRBV7-2 and J is TRBJ2-7; possibly TRBD1 for D (6 bases). In germline, CDR1 is SGHTA, CDR2 FQGNSA. The CDR3 is 13 residues long. The V end lost 5 bases, the J end lost 5 bases, and 13 bases lay between the germline ends. Here the CDR3 reads CASSDGQSHEQYF. The CDR3 DNA sequence: TGTGCCAGCAGCGACGGACAGTCCCACGAGCAGTACTTC.

The V call is TRBV20-1, the J call TRBJ1-2; D is undetermined. The CDR3 length is 12 residues. The V end was cut by 5 bases, the J end by 7 bases, with 14 bases between. The germline gives CDR1 DFQATT, CDR2 SNEGSKA (reference sequence). CDR3 sequence reads: CSAQDQVLGYTF. The CDR3 nucleotides read TGCAGTGCTCAGGATCAGGTCCTTGGCTACACCTTC.

This clonotype has just a few counts. The genes are TRBV27 and TRBJ2-7, with D uncertain. CDR1 MNHEY and CDR2 SMNVEV come from the germline V gene (reference sequence). Deletions cut 3 bases from V and 1 base from J, with 7 bases between. The CDR3 sequence is 13 residues long. The CDR3 region is CASSLYGSYEQYF. The CDR3 bases are TGTGCCAGCAGTTTGTACGGGTCCTACGAGCAGTACTTC.

This clonotype was recorded many times. The rearrangement uses TRBV7-9 and TRBJ1-2, with a tentative D call TRBD1 (6 bases). In germline, CDR1 is SEHNR, CDR2 FQNEAQ (reference sequence). The CDR3 is 14 amino acids. V was shortened by 5 bases and J by 4 bases, with 14 bases between the two germline ends. The DNA for the CDR3 is TGTGCCAGCAGCCCCCAGGGGCTTACCTATGGCTACACCTTC. It encodes CASSPQGLTYGYTF. Drawing the rest from reference TRBV7-9 and TRBJ1-2, the complete variable domain is DTGVSQNPRHKITKRGQNVTFRCDPISEHNRLYWYRQTLGQGPEFLTYFQNEAQLEKSRLLSDRFSAERPKGSFSTLEIQRTEQGDSAMYLCASSPQGLTYGYTFGSGTRLTVV.

This clonotype was detected ten times or more. The chain carries TRBV6-2 or TRBV6-3 and TRBJ2-3; no clear D gene. V was trimmed by 6 bases and J by 8 bases, leaving 15 bases between them. The CDR3 totals 13 residues. Germline V lookup: CDR1 MNHEY, CDR2 SVGEGT. The CDR3 nucleotides are TGTGCCAGCAGCCCGGCAGCCTCCTTTACGCAGTATTTT. It yields the protein CASSPAASFTQYF.

This chain uses TRBV7-3 with TRBJ2-1, with D hard to call. V was shortened by 0 bases and J by 6 bases, with 12 bases between the two germline ends. This CDR3 region has 15 residues. Germline CDR1 SGHTA, CDR2 FQGTGA. The CDR3 DNA sequence: TGTGCCAGCAGCTTAACGGTGGAGAGGATCAATGAGCAGTTCTTC. It is translated as CASSLTVERINEQFF.

This clonotype has a handful of counts. The chain is built from TRBV7-9 and TRBJ2-4; D is uncertain. This CDR3 comprises 13 residues. Germline CDR1 reads SEHNR; CDR2 reads FQNEAQ (reference sequence). V was cut by 5 bases and J by 8 bases, with 13 bases left in between. The CDR3 region is CASSRPSADIQYF. The CDR3 DNA is TGTGCCAGCAGCCGACCCTCAGCTGACATTCAGTACTTC.

This clonotype has more than one count but fewer than ten. One end of the junction varies from germline; a read error may be responsible. This rearrangement joins TRBV4-1 to TRBJ1-2; D not certain. This CDR3 contains 12 residues. Germline-derived CDR1 and CDR2 are MGHRA and YSYEKL. Written as DNA, the CDR3 is TGTGCCAGCAGCCCCGGTATACATGGCTACACCTTC. Amino acid sequence: CASSPGIHGYTF.

At least ten counts were recorded for this clonotype. The chain employs TRBV7-2 and TRBJ2-7; tentative D call: TRBD1 (5 bases). V was shortened by 2 bases and J by 4 bases, with 15 bases between the two germline ends. Germline V gene sequence: CDR1 SGHTA, CDR2 FQGNSA. The CDR3 spans 15 residues. Here the CDR3 reads CASSLRGYGLYEQYF. CDR3 nucleotide sequence: TGTGCCAGCAGCTTAAGGGGTTACGGTCTTTACGAGCAGTACTTC. Drawing the rest from reference TRBV7-2 and TRBJ2-7, the complete variable domain is GAGVSQSPSNKVTEKGKDVELRCDPISGHTALYWYRQSLGQGLEFLIYFQGNSAPDKSGLPSDRFSAERTGGSVSTLTIQRTQQEDSAVYLCASSLRGYGLYEQYFGPGTRLTVT.

In this sample, this clonotype turned up a few times. This chain connects TRBV4-2 to TRBJ2-7; possibly TRBD1 or TRBD2 for D (5 bases each). CDR3 size: 16 residues. Trimming shortened V by 4 bases and J by 3 bases, and 19 bases separated the two germline ends. The germline CDR1 and CDR2 sequences are LGHNA and YNFKEQ. The CDR3 DNA follows: TGTGCCAGCAGCCGTCCCGAGGGACGAGGGAGCTACGAGCAGTACTTC. It encodes CASSRPEGRGSYEQYF.

The table lists this clonotype with many counts. The chain employs TRBV28 and TRBJ1-4; TRBD1 aligns across 8 bases. The CDR3 covers 15 residues. V gave up 5 bases and J gave up 7 bases; unmatched junction bases: 9. CDR1 and CDR2 (germline): MDHEN, SYDVKM. CDR3 loop: CASSGGQGVGEKLFF. CDR3 bases: TGTGCCAGCAGTGGAGGACAGGGCGTAGGTGAAAAACTGTTTTTT.

In its sample, this clonotype was seen many times. The rearrangement uses TRBV12-3 or TRBV12-4 and TRBJ1-5; D unresolved. This CDR3 is 15 amino acids long. V was pared by 5 bases and J by 2 bases, with 13 bases between. The CDR3 DNA reads as TGTGCCAGCAGTCCTGGGCGGCACGGCAATCAGCCCCAGCATTTT. This encodes CASSPGRHGNQPQHF.

This clonotype appeared a few times. The chain couples TRBV28 to TRBJ2-3; TRBD2 agrees at 11 bases. J was trimmed by 2 bases and V by 3 bases; bases with no gene match: 7. Germline CDR1 is MDHEN and CDR2 is SYDVKM. There are 17 residues in the CDR3. The CDR3 reads CASSFRLAGRLTDTQYF. The CDR3 nucleotides read TGTGCCAGCAGTTTCAGACTAGCGGGGCGACTCACAGATACGCAGTATTTT.

This clonotype has a handful of counts. In nucleotides, the CDR3 is TGTGCCAGCAGCCTGACAGAGCTTGCCTACGAGCAGTACTTC. Translated, it gives CASSLTELAYEQYF. The rearrangement joins TRBV5-5 to TRBJ2-7; TRBD1 is a possible D gene (5 bases). The CDR3 has 14 residues. Per the germline V gene, CDR1 is SGHKS and CDR2 is YYEKEE (reference sequence). Trimming removed 4 bases at V and 2 bases at J, with 13 bases between.

In its sample, this clonotype was seen many times. J is TRBJ2-3 and V is TRBV7-6; D might be TRBD1 or TRBD2, each matching 6 bases. Between the trimmed V and J ends, which lost 4 bases and 2 bases, there was a span of 19 bases. The CDR3 spans 17 residues. Germline V gives CDR1 SGHVS, CDR2 FNYEAQ. CDR3 nucleotides: TGTGCCAGCAGCTCGAAGAATAGGGGGGTTTACACAGATACGCAGTATTTT. Translating gives CASSSKNRGVYTDTQYF.

The CDR3 protein is CASSPEGSRNEKLFF. The CDR3 nucleotides read TGTGCCAGCAGCCCGGAGGGCAGCCGTAATGAAAAACTGTTTTTT. The chain joins TRBV5-4 to TRBJ1-4, with D uncertain. Deletions cut 4 bases from V and 4 bases from J, with 14 bases between. The CDR3 spans 15 residues. CDR1 SGHNT and CDR2 YYREEE come from the germline V gene (reference sequence).